This T cell receptor beta chain was found in a study of blood T cell repertoires in COVID-19. About the research overall: Samples representing acute and convalescent COVID-19 were sourced from the United States, Italy and Spain. T cells, B-cell-depleted T cells, or PBMCs supplied cDNA or gDNA.

The assay was immunoSEQ multiplex PCR, and TCRdb's table has in-frame clones only and misses some. The sample yields approximately 190,000 clones, roughly four fifths seen once. Trimming stripped 1 base from V and 4 bases from J, with 10 bases between. CDR1 and CDR2 from the germline V gene are SGHTA and FQGNSA. CDR3 length: 14 amino acids. This TCR came from a woman in her thirties with acute or convalescent COVID-19. Sequencing was carried out using peripheral blood. The gene calls are TRBV7-2 and TRBJ1-2, with TRBD1 as a possible D gene (6 bases). DNA of the CDR3: TGTGCCAGCAGCTTAGGCGGCAGGGGCTATGGCTACACCTTC. Translated: CASSLGGRGYGYTF.